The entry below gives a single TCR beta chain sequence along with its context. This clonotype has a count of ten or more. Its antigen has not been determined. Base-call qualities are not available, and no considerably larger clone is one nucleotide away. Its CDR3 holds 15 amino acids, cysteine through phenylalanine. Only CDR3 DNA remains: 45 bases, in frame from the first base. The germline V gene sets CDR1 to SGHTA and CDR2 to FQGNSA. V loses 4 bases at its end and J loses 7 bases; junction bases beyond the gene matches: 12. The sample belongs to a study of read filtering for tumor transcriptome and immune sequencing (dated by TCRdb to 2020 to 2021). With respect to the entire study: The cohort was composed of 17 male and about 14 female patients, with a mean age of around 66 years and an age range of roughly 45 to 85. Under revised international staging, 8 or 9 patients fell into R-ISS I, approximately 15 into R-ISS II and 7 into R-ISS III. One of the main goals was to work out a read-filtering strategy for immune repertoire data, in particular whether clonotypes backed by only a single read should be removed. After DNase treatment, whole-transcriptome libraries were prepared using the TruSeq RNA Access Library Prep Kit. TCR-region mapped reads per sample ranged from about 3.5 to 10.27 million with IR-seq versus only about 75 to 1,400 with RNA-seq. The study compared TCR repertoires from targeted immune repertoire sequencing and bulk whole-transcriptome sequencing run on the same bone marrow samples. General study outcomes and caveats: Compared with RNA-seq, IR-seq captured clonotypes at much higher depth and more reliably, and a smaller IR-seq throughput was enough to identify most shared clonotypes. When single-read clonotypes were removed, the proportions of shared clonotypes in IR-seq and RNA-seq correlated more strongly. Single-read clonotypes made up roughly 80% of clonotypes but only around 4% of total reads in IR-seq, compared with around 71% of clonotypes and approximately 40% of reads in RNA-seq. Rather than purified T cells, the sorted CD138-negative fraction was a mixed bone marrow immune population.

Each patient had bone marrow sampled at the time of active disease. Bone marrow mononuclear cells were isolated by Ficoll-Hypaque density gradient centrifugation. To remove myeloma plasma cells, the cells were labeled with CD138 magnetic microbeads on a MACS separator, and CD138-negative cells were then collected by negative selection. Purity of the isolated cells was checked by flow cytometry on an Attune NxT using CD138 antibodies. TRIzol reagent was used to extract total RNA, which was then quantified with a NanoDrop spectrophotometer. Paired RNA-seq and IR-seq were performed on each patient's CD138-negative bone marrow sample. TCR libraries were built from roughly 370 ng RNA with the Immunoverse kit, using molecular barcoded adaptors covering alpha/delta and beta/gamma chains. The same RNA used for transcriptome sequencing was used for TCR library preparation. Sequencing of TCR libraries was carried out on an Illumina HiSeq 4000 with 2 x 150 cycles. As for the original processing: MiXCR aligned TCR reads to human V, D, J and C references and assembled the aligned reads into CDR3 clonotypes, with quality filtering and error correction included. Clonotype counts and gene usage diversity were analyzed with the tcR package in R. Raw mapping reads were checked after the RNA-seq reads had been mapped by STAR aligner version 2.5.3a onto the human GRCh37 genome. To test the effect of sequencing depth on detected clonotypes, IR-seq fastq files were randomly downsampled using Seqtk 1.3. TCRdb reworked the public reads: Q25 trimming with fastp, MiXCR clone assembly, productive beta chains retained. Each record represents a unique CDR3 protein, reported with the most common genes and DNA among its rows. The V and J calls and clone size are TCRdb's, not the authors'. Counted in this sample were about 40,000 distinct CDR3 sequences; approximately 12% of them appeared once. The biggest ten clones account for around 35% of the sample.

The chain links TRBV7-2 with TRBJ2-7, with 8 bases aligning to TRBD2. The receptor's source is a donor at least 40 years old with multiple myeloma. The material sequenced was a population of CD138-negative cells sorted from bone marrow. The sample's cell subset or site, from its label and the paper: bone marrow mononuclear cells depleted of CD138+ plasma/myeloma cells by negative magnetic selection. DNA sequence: TGTGCCAGCAGCTCGGTAGCGGGGAGCCTGGGGGAGCAGTACTTC. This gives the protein CASSSVAGSLGEQYF. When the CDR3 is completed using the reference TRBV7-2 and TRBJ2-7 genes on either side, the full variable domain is GAGVSQSPSNKVTEKGKDVELRCDPISGHTALYWYRQSLGQGLEFLIYFQGNSAPDKSGLPSDRFSAERTGGSVSTLTIQRTQQEDSAVYLCASSSVAGSLGEQYFGPGTRLTVT.